Sequencing of this TCR beta chain was carried out in a study of high-grade serous ovarian cancer treatment subgroups. Study information: Mean per sample: around 14,000 reads, around 7,300 unique TCR beta rearrangements.

Regarding the study as a whole: These tumor repertoires lack spatial information from bulk sequencing. Higher neoantigen levels went with greater TCR clonal relatedness. Tumors within one patient showed repertoire similarity of roughly 0.095 to 0.8.

Method: immunoSEQ multiplex PCR; TCRdb's copy keeps in-frame clones and lacks some. This sample has over a thousand clones, with over 75% found just once. The germline gives CDR1 SEHNR, CDR2 FQNEAQ (reference sequence). Trimming removed 5 bases at V and 5 bases at J, with 22 bases between. The CDR3 is made up of 16 amino acids. The tumor samples were collected prior to definitive surgery or chemotherapy. For this clone: Its antigen is currently unknown.

This chain links TRBV7-9 with TRBJ2-7; D is perhaps TRBD2 (6 bases). The receptor's source is a human donor with high-grade serous ovarian cancer. Sequenced: tumor tissue. The CDR3 nucleotides are TGTGCCAGCAGCCCGGGGGTTAGGGTTAGCTTCGACGAGCAGTACTTC. Its protein product is CASSPGVRVSFDEQYF. The whole variable domain, filled in from reference TRBV7-9 and TRBJ2-7, reads DTGVSQNPRHKITKRGQNVTFRCDPISEHNRLYWYRQTLGQGPEFLTYFQNEAQLEKSRLLSDRFSAERPKGSFSTLEIQRTEQGDSAMYLCASSPGVRVSFDEQYFGPGTRLTVT.